A selection of T cell receptor beta chains follows, all from one sample in a study of cytomegalovirus exposure and HLA in healthy donors. Sequencing was performed with immunoSEQ multiplex PCR; in TCRdb, only in-frame clones are kept and a portion is missing. Here the sample spans around 150,000 clones, under 80% being singletons. The specimen sequenced was PBMCs. The receptors come from a female donor in good health and CMV-seronegative. Both conserved end residues are part of each CDR3. The order of the fields is D gene, V gene, clone size, J gene, CDR3 protein, CDR3 DNA. The D gene is left open where the match is weak. A clone size is listed for some rows: how often the clone was seen (once, few, many), or a class if it is expanded.

>-|TRBV6-1|-|TRBJ2-5
CASSEDPWFTSERETQYF
TGTGCCAGCAGTGAAGATCCTTGGTTCACTTCCGAAAGAGAGACCCAGTACTTC
>TRBD1|TRBV10-3|few|TRBJ1-5
CAISEVLGQSNQPQHF
TGTGCCATCAGTGAGGTCTTGGGACAGAGCAATCAGCCCCAGCATTTT
>-|TRBV6-6|once|TRBJ1-1
CASSRREGLAEAFF
TGTGCCAGCAGTCGCCGGGAGGGTCTCGCTGAAGCTTTCTTT
>-|TRBV29-1|-|TRBJ1-1
CSVEEEGEGEAFF
TGCAGCGTTGAAGAAGAGGGGGAGGGTGAAGCTTTCTTT
>-|TRBV19|-|TRBJ1-1
CASRFGDRGANTEAFF
TGTGCCAGTAGGTTCGGCGATCGGGGGGCGAACACTGAAGCTTTCTTT
>-|TRBV7-9|-|TRBJ1-6
CASSRHQKPFSGGNSPLHF
TGTGCCAGCAGCCGACATCAAAAACCATTCTCGGGGGGGAATTCACCCCTCCACTTT
>-|TRBV27|few|TRBJ1-6
CASSFVPLSSYNSPLHF
TGTGCCAGCAGTTTTGTTCCACTGAGCTCCTATAATTCACCCCTCCACTTT
>TRBD1|TRBV5-1|-|TRBJ1-1
CASSLRSGQMNTEAFF
TGCGCCAGCAGCTTGCGGTCGGGACAGATGAACACTGAAGCTTTCTTT
>TRBD2|TRBV5-4|-|TRBJ2-7
CASSSGTSGPGVKQYF
TGTGCCAGCAGCTCCGGGACTAGCGGGCCCGGGGTCAAGCAGTACTTC
>-|TRBV6-5|once|TRBJ2-7
CASSYSGIPAYEQYF
TGTGCCAGCAGTTACTCGGGCATTCCAGCCTACGAGCAGTACTTC
>TRBD1|TRBV19|-|TRBJ1-1
CASRKTGINTEAFF
TGTGCCAGTAGGAAGACAGGGATCAACACTGAAGCTTTCTTT
>-|TRBV10-3|-|TRBJ2-7
CAISPSYEQYF
TGTGCCATCAGTCCCAGCTACGAGCAGTACTTC
>-|TRBV19|-|TRBJ1-5
CASKDAGNQPQHF
TGTGCCAGTAAGGATGCGGGCAATCAGCCCCAGCATTTT
>-|TRBV7-9|-|TRBJ1-1
CASSLEYLSTEAFF
TGTGCCAGCAGCTTGGAGTACTTGAGCACTGAAGCTTTCTTT
>-|TRBV5-1|-|TRBJ2-7
CASAGGRADEQYF
TGCGCCAGCGCTGGGGGCAGGGCGGACGAGCAGTACTTC
>-|TRBV5-1|-|TRBJ2-7
CASGTGLPTYEQYF
TGCGCGAGCGGCACAGGCCTCCCTACCTACGAGCAGTACTTC
>-|TRBV5-5|few|TRBJ1-1
CASSSVGAMNTEAFF
TGTGCCAGCAGCAGCGTGGGGGCGATGAACACTGAAGCTTTCTTT
>-|TRBV6-6|few|TRBJ2-7
CASSYSPSSYEQYF
TGTGCCAGCAGTTACTCGCCTAGCTCCTACGAGCAGTACTTC
>-|TRBV5-1|-|TRBJ2-2
CASNRDIEDGELFF
TGCGCCAGTAACCGGGACATTGAGGACGGGGAGCTGTTTTTT
>TRBD1|TRBV4-1|few|TRBJ2-5
CASSPGQGVKTETQYF
TGCGCCAGCAGCCCCGGACAGGGGGTTAAGACAGAGACCCAGTACTTC
>TRBD2|TRBV5-1|-|TRBJ2-5
CASSPGLAGGNQYF
TGCGCCAGCAGCCCCGGACTAGCGGGAGGCAACCAGTACTTC
>TRBD1|TRBV5-1|-|TRBJ1-4
CASSLGSGGGEKLFF
TGCGCCAGCAGCTTGGGATCAGGGGGCGGTGAAAAACTGTTTTTT
>-|TRBV7-9|-|TRBJ2-3
CATPRGGADTQYF
TGTGCCACCCCAAGGGGGGGGGCAGATACGCAGTATTTT
>-|TRBV7-9|-|TRBJ1-1
CASREQVNTEAFF
TGTGCCAGCAGGGAACAGGTTAACACTGAAGCTTTCTTT
>TRBD1|TRBV10-3|-|TRBJ2-7
CAISRDRNFHYEQYF
TGTGCCATCAGTAGGGACAGGAACTTCCACTACGAGCAGTACTTC
>-|TRBV20-1|-|TRBJ1-1
CSLYGTEAFF
TGCAGTCTCTACGGCACTGAAGCTTTCTTT
>TRBD2|TRBV9|-|TRBJ2-1
CASSVGGWGSSYNEQFF
TGTGCCAGCAGCGTGGGGGGGTGGGGGAGCTCCTACAATGAGCAGTTCTTC
>-|TRBV7-9|-|TRBJ2-5
CASSLSSETQYF
TGTGCCAGCAGCTTATCTTCCGAGACCCAGTACTTC
>TRBD2|TRBV12-5|-|TRBJ2-2
CASGRLAGGPLPGELFF
TGTGCTAGTGGTAGACTAGCGGGAGGGCCACTCCCCGGGGAGCTGTTTTTT
>TRBD1|TRBV7-8|-|TRBJ1-6
CASSSQGGGLNSPLHF
TGTGCCAGCAGCTCCCAAGGGGGCGGATTAAATTCACCCCTCCACTTT
>TRBD1|TRBV25-1|-|TRBJ1-2
CASSERWDSNYGYTF
TGTGCCAGCAGTGAAAGGTGGGACAGTAACTATGGCTACACCTTC
>TRBD1|TRBV7-9|-|TRBJ1-2
CASSLEGTGVLYGYTF
TGTGCCAGCAGCTTAGAGGGGACAGGTGTTCTCTATGGCTACACCTTC
>TRBD2|TRBV6-5|-|TRBJ2-7
CASTAGYEQYF
TGTGCCAGCACAGCGGGGTACGAGCAGTACTTC
>TRBD2|TRBV7-3|few|TRBJ2-1
CASSLSAGEYNEQFF
TGTGCCAGCAGCTTATCTGCGGGAGAGTACAATGAGCAGTTCTTC
>-|TRBV25-1|-|TRBJ1-6
CASSRREGRSPLHF
TGTGCCAGCAGTAGAAGGGAGGGCCGGTCACCCCTCCACTTT
>-|TRBV30|-|TRBJ1-2
CAWSTVYGYTF
TGTGCCTGGAGTACGGTGTATGGCTACACCTTC
>-|TRBV21-1|-|TRBJ1-6
CASSKHIQGKSSPLHF
TGTGCCAGCAGCAAGCACATCCAGGGGAAGAGTTCACCCCTCCACTTT
>-|TRBV5-5|-|TRBJ1-5
CASSLDTYQPQHF
TGTGCCAGCAGCTTGGACACCTATCAGCCCCAGCATTTT
>TRBD2|TRBV5-4|-|TRBJ2-5
CASSPTGTTPRYF
TGTGCCAGCAGCCCGACCGGGACTACCCCCCGGTACTTC
>-|TRBV5-1|-|TRBJ1-2
CASSLVETGYTF
TGCGCCAGCAGCTTGGTAGAAACGGGCTACACCTTC